This T cell receptor beta chain appears in the sequencing data of a study of CD8 T cells in ankylosing spondylitis (dated 2017 in TCRdb). Notes on the research overall: T cell receptor beta repertoires were profiled in healthy donors and ankylosing spondylitis patients so that disease-linked TCR variants could be found. In total, the full study cohort was made up of some 110 healthy donors and 25 to 30 ankylosing spondylitis patients. Peripheral blood samples were taken, and synovial fluid was additionally collected from ankylosing spondylitis patients.

Sequencing was performed on an Illumina HiSeq 2500. TCR beta libraries were prepared by quantitative 5'-RACE with molecular barcodes. The study's processing was this. A new computational method, built on a probabilistic model of VDJ rearrangement, was used to identify disease-linked TCR variants. Starting from the raw public reads, TCRdb applied fastp trimming at Q25, assembled clones with MiXCR and retained in-frame beta chains. Rows matching on CDR3 protein sequence are summarized as one entry with the most common DNA and genes. TCRdb's processing, not the authors', yielded these V and J calls. The sample yields roughly 440,000 distinct CDR3 sequences; approximately 17% were counted once. Approximately 0.93% of the sample lies in the top ten. Broad study findings and their caveats: A TCR beta motif of 7 or 8 highly homologous amino acid variants appeared characteristic of blood from ankylosing spondylitis patients. A CD8+ phenotype was shown by the disease-linked clones, which were found at relatively low frequencies in peripheral blood. According to the report, matched synovial fluid samples from ankylosing spondylitis patients were significantly enriched for the disease-linked clones. Some motif variants had previously been reported in the synovial fluid and blood of reactive arthritis patients, which suggests shared mechanisms of disease initiation.

As for this clonotype: No cognate antigen has been identified for it. No quality values exist for individual bases; no much larger clone is one base distant.

V lost 7 bases and J lost 1 base; the stretch between them is 7 bases long. Its CDR3 holds 13 amino acids, cysteine through phenylalanine. The retained sequence is limited to the CDR3, 39 bases, with the frame set at the first base. Based on the germline V gene, the CDR1 and CDR2 sequences are MNHEY and SVGEGT. The TCR originated in a male donor with ankylosing spondylitis. The chain was built from TRBV6-2 or TRBV6-3 and TRBJ2-2; the D gene remains uncertain. Material for sequencing was blood, either unsorted or a sorted T cell fraction (not recorded which). The sequenced DNA: TGTGCCAGCACCATCTTGAACACCGGGGAGCTGTTTTTT. Its amino acids are CASTILNTGELFF.